One TCR beta chain is described in this entry. What it binds is not known. One end of the junction does not line up with germline, which may come from a read error. Other DNA sequences in the sample encode the same CDR3. The CDR3 runs to 16 residues. Per germline, CDR1 SGDLS and CDR2 YYNGEE. The method was immunoSEQ multiplex PCR; TCRdb's version includes in-frame clones alone and lacks a portion of them. The table has over a million clones, around 98% seen once. These data originate in a study of shared clonotypes between healthy human individuals. Study at large: Per donor, CD8 memory used one plate, CD8 naive used two, CD4 memory used three and CD4 naive used three. Study conclusions and caveats: Non-shared clonotypes had lower generation probabilities than those shared by all four donors. Larger richness was generally estimated for naive than memory subsets.

Sequencing input: naive CD4+ T cells sorted from blood. Subset reported: CD45RA+ positively selected. V gene TRBV9 combines with J gene TRBJ2-3; possible D gene TRBD2, 5 bases. This TCR derives from a man younger than 40 in good health. The CDR3 DNA reads as TGTGCCAGCAGCGCCTTGGTCGCAGCTAGCACAGATACGCAATATTTT. This translates into CASSALVAASTDTQYF.